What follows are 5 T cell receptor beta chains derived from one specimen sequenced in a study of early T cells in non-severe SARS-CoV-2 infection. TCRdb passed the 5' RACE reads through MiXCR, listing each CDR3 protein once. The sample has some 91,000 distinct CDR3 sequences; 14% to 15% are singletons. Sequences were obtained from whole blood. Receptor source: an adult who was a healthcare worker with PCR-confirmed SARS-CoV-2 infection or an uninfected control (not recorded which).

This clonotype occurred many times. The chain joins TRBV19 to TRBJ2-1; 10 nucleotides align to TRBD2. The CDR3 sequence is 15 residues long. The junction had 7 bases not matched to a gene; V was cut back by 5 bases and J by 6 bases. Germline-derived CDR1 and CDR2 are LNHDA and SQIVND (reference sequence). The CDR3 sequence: CASSAPGLAANEQFF. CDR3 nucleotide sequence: TGTGCCAGTAGTGCCCCCGGACTAGCGGCCAATGAGCAGTTCTTC.

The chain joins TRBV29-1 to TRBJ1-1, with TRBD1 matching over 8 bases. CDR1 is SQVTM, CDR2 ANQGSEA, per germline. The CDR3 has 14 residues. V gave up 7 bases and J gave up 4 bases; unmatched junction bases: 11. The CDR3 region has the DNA TGCAGCGCGTCCGGGACAGGCAGGGCCACTGAAGCTTTCTTT. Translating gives CSASGTGRATEAFF.

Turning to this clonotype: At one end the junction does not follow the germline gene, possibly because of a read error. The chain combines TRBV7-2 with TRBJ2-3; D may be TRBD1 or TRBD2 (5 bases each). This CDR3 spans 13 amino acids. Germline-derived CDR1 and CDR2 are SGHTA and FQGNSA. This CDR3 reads CVSSRGGTDTQYF. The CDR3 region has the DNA TGTGTCAGCAGCCGAGGGGGCACAGATACGCAGTATTTT. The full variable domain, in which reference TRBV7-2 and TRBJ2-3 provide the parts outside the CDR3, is GAGVSQSPSNKVTEKGKDVELRCDPISGHTALYWYRQSLGQGLEFLIYFQGNSAPDKSGLPSDRFSAERTGGSVSTLTIQRTQQEDSAVYLCVSSRGGTDTQYFGPGTRLTVL.

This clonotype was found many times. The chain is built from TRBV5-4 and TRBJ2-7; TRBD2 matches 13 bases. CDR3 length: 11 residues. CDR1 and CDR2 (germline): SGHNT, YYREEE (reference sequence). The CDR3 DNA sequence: TGTGCGACTAGCGGGAGGTTGGAGCAGTACTTC. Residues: CATSGRLEQYF.

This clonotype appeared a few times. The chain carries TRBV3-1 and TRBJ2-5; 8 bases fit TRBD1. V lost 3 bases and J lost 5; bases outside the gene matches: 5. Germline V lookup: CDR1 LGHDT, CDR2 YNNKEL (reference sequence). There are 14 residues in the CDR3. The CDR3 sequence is CASSQRTGLETQYF. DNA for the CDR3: TGTGCCAGCAGCCAGAGGACAGGGCTGGAGACCCAGTACTTC.